Sequencing of this T cell receptor (beta chain) was carried out in a study of cytomegalovirus exposure and HLA in healthy donors. A word on this clone: Its cognate antigen is unknown.

Study-level points and caveats: A few CMV-associated chains proved CMV antigen-specific in vitro.

Profiled with immunoSEQ multiplex PCR; TCRdb holds only in-frame clones, not every one. The sample yields 90,000 to 130,000 clones, approximately 94% seen once. This CDR3 has 15 amino acids. With 5 bases clipped from V and 4 bases from J, the junction kept 4 bases outside the gene matches. Germline loops: CDR1 SGHTA, CDR2 FQGTGA. Among the 120 or so subjects of the validation cohort, separate from the roughly 700-subject first cohort, were the donors. This rearrangement joins TRBV7-3 to TRBJ2-1; the match to TRBD2 covers 11 bases. Specimen: PBMCs. The clonotype was recovered from a woman aged 18-29 years in good health and CMV-seronegative. The CDR3 region is CASSQGLAAYNEQFF. CDR3 in DNA: TGTGCCAGCAGCCAGGGACTAGCGGCATACAATGAGCAGTTCTTC.